One and the same sample provided the 2 T cell receptor beta chains below, sequenced in a study of T cell repertoires in ileal Crohn's disease. Time point reported: neoterminal ileum biopsy at postoperative endoscopy, about 6 months after surgery. Using immunoSEQ multiplex PCR, the repertoire was profiled, and TCRdb retains in-frame clones only, with some absent. The table for this sample gives more than 55 clones. The material sequenced was ileal tissue. These receptors all stem from an adult with Crohn's disease.

The chain joins TRBV7-2 to TRBJ1-5; 7 nucleotides match TRBD1. CDR3 size: 15 residues. Germline CDR1 reads SGHTA; CDR2 reads FQGNSA. Trimming removed 5 bases from V and 4 bases from J; junction bases left unmatched: 8. The CDR3 DNA reads TGTGCCAGCAGCATACGACAGGGATCGAATCAGCCCCAGCATTTT. Translating gives CASSIRQGSNQPQHF.

The chain recombines TRBV7-9 with TRBJ2-3, with TRBD1 matching 7 bases. Germline-derived CDR1 and CDR2 are SEHNR and FQNEAQ (reference sequence). V was clipped by 5 bases and J by 7 bases; unmatched bases: 9. This CDR3 has 14 amino acids. The DNA of the CDR3 is TGTGCCAGCAGCACAAGGACAGGTTATCATACGCAGTATTTT. Encoded protein: CASSTRTGYHTQYF.